This is a list of T cell receptor beta chains from one sample in a study of T cell changes during pregnancy in multiple sclerosis. TCRdb keeps only in-frame clones here, not all; method: immunoSEQ multiplex PCR. The table shows 80,000 to 95,000 clones, with roughly 95% occurring only once. This material consisted of peripheral blood, taken in the second trimester of pregnancy. Every receptor here comes from a female donor with multiple sclerosis, enrolled in a pregnancy study. CDR3s include the opening cysteine and the closing phenylalanine or tryptophan. Fields, in order: D gene, V gene, clone size, J gene, CDR3 DNA, CDR3 protein. A D gene is named only where the DNA matches it firmly. Size values are once, few and many counts, or a class for expanded clones, and some rows have none.

D gene: TRBD1
V gene: TRBV5-4
clone size: -
J gene: TRBJ1-1
CDR3 DNA: TGTGCCAGCAGCCCGACCAGGGGGATGAACACTGAAGCTTTCTTT
CDR3 protein: CASSPTRGMNTEAFF

D gene: -
V gene: TRBV19
clone size: -
J gene: TRBJ2-7
CDR3 DNA: TGTGCCACCAAGGTGAGCGCCTACGAGCAGTACTTC
CDR3 protein: CATKVSAYEQYF

D gene: TRBD1
V gene: TRBV10-3
clone size: -
J gene: TRBJ2-7
CDR3 DNA: TGTGCCATCAGTCGCCGGGACAGCGCGCGCTACGAGCAGTACTTC
CDR3 protein: CAISRRDSARYEQYF

D gene: -
V gene: TRBV2
clone size: -
J gene: TRBJ1-4
CDR3 DNA: TGTGCCAGCAGTTTAGGGGGTACTAATGAAAAACTGTTTTTT
CDR3 protein: CASSLGGTNEKLFF

D gene: -
V gene: TRBV5-5
clone size: -
J gene: TRBJ2-3
CDR3 DNA: TGTGCCAGCAGCACACGCACCGGGACAAGAGCAGATACGCAGTATTTT
CDR3 protein: CASSTRTGTRADTQYF

D gene: -
V gene: TRBV4-3
clone size: -
J gene: TRBJ2-1
CDR3 DNA: TGCGCCAGCAGCCCCTACCCGAGCTTACCCAATGAGCAGTTCTTC
CDR3 protein: CASSPYPSLPNEQFF

D gene: -
V gene: TRBV20-1
clone size: once
J gene: TRBJ2-7
CDR3 DNA: TGCAGTGCTAGAGATCCAGGAGAGCAGTACTTC
CDR3 protein: CSARDPGEQYF

D gene: -
V gene: TRBV5-4
clone size: -
J gene: TRBJ1-1
CDR3 DNA: TGTGCCAGCAGCCGACAAGGCGCAGACCTGTCCGTAATGAACACTGAAGCTTTCTTT
CDR3 protein: CASSRQGADLSVMNTEAFF

D gene: -
V gene: TRBV12-5
clone size: -
J gene: TRBJ1-2
CDR3 DNA: TGTGCTAGTGGTTTGGGATACGAACAGGGCTGGAGCGGCTACACCTTC
CDR3 protein: CASGLGYEQGWSGYTF

D gene: -
V gene: TRBV5-1
clone size: -
J gene: TRBJ2-7
CDR3 DNA: TGCGCCAGCAGCCCCCCTCGTGGCGGCGGGGTTTACGAGCAGTACTTC
CDR3 protein: CASSPPRGGGVYEQYF

D gene: -
V gene: TRBV10-1
clone size: -
J gene: TRBJ1-5
CDR3 DNA: TGCGCCACCCAGGACAGAGGGGGCAATCAGCCCCAGCATTTT
CDR3 protein: CATQDRGGNQPQHF

D gene: TRBD1
V gene: TRBV18
clone size: -
J gene: TRBJ2-5
CDR3 DNA: TGTGCCAGCTCGACCGGGACAGTAACGGAGACCCAGTACTTC
CDR3 protein: CASSTGTVTETQYF

D gene: TRBD1
V gene: TRBV5-4
clone size: -
J gene: TRBJ2-1
CDR3 DNA: TGTGCCAGCAGCAAGGGACAGGGAAACTACAATGAGCAGTTCTTC
CDR3 protein: CASSKGQGNYNEQFF

D gene: -
V gene: TRBV7-6
clone size: -
J gene: TRBJ2-1
CDR3 DNA: TGTGCCAGCAGCTTTCCACTTACCGGACAGACTTACAATGAGCAGTTCTTC
CDR3 protein: CASSFPLTGQTYNEQFF

D gene: TRBD2
V gene: TRBV7-6
clone size: -
J gene: TRBJ2-1
CDR3 DNA: TGTGCCAGCAGCTTAGTGGGAGGGGTATACAATGAGCAGTTCTTC
CDR3 protein: CASSLVGGVYNEQFF

D gene: TRBD1
V gene: TRBV29-1
clone size: once
J gene: TRBJ2-4
CDR3 DNA: TGCAGCGTTGACCGGACAGGGAGAAAGTACTTC
CDR3 protein: CSVDRTGRKYF

D gene: -
V gene: TRBV4-1
clone size: -
J gene: TRBJ2-7
CDR3 DNA: TGCGCCAGCAGCCAAAGCAGGGGAAACTCCTACGAGCAGTACTTC
CDR3 protein: CASSQSRGNSYEQYF

D gene: TRBD1
V gene: TRBV28
clone size: -
J gene: TRBJ1-2
CDR3 DNA: TGTGCCAGCAGTTTATCAACCAGGGGGCAGGGCTACACCTTC
CDR3 protein: CASSLSTRGQGYTF

D gene: -
V gene: TRBV25-1
clone size: -
J gene: TRBJ2-1
CDR3 DNA: TGTGCCAGCCGACAGGCCACCTACAATGAGCAGTTCTTC
CDR3 protein: CASRQATYNEQFF

D gene: TRBD2
V gene: TRBV27
clone size: -
J gene: TRBJ2-1
CDR3 DNA: TGTGCCAGCAGGCCGGTAGCGGGAGTAGTCAATGAGCAGTTCTTC
CDR3 protein: CASRPVAGVVNEQFF

D gene: TRBD1
V gene: TRBV7-9
clone size: -
J gene: TRBJ1-3
CDR3 DNA: TGTGCCAGCAGCACCTTAACAGGGGACTCTGGAAACACCATATATTTT
CDR3 protein: CASSTLTGDSGNTIYF

D gene: -
V gene: TRBV29-1
clone size: -
J gene: TRBJ2-1
CDR3 DNA: TGCAGCGTCAGTGTAAGGGGGTCGGGTGGTGAGCAGTTCTTC
CDR3 protein: CSVSVRGSGGEQFF

D gene: TRBD1
V gene: TRBV30
clone size: -
J gene: TRBJ2-7
CDR3 DNA: TGTGCCTGGACAGGGGGCTCCTACGAGCAGTACTTC
CDR3 protein: CAWTGGSYEQYF

D gene: TRBD1
V gene: TRBV30
clone size: -
J gene: TRBJ1-1
CDR3 DNA: TGTGCCTGGAGTGTTGGGACAGAGAACACTGAAGCTTTCTTT
CDR3 protein: CAWSVGTENTEAFF

D gene: TRBD1
V gene: TRBV19
clone size: -
J gene: TRBJ2-7
CDR3 DNA: TGTGCCAGTCGAGGGACAGGGGAGCGGGAGCAGTACTTC
CDR3 protein: CASRGTGEREQYF

D gene: -
V gene: TRBV4-1
clone size: -
J gene: TRBJ2-3
CDR3 DNA: TGCGCCAGCAGCCAAGCCGGTACGCAGTATTTT
CDR3 protein: CASSQAGTQYF

D gene: -
V gene: TRBV29-1
clone size: -
J gene: TRBJ1-1
CDR3 DNA: TGCAGCGTCGAAGGAGGGAACACTGAAGCTTTCTTT
CDR3 protein: CSVEGGNTEAFF

D gene: TRBD1
V gene: TRBV5-1
clone size: -
J gene: TRBJ2-3
CDR3 DNA: TGCGCCAGCAGCCTGACAGGGTTGAGGGATACGCAGTATTTT
CDR3 protein: CASSLTGLRDTQYF

D gene: -
V gene: TRBV29-1
clone size: once
J gene: TRBJ1-1
CDR3 DNA: TGCAGCGTGTCATTACAGGGGAACACTGAAGCTTTCTTT
CDR3 protein: CSVSLQGNTEAFF

D gene: -
V gene: TRBV9
clone size: -
J gene: TRBJ1-1
CDR3 DNA: TGTGCCAGCAGCGTAACAGGAAGCACTGAAGCTTTCTTT
CDR3 protein: CASSVTGSTEAFF

D gene: -
V gene: TRBV25-1
clone size: once
J gene: TRBJ2-5
CDR3 DNA: TGTGCCAGCAGTGAACCCGGACAGGAGACCCAGTACTTC
CDR3 protein: CASSEPGQETQYF

D gene: -
V gene: TRBV4-1
clone size: -
J gene: TRBJ2-7
CDR3 DNA: TGCGCCAGCAGCCAAGAGCGGGACCCTTCCTACGAGCAGTACTTC
CDR3 protein: CASSQERDPSYEQYF

D gene: TRBD1
V gene: TRBV2
clone size: once
J gene: TRBJ1-2
CDR3 DNA: TGTGCCAGCATTTCGCTTGGACAGGGCCCCTTTGTGGGCTACACCTTC
CDR3 protein: CASISLGQGPFVGYTF

D gene: TRBD1
V gene: TRBV18
clone size: -
J gene: TRBJ1-2
CDR3 DNA: TGTGCCAGCTCCCCTGGACAGGGAGGTTATGGCTACACCTTC
CDR3 protein: CASSPGQGGYGYTF

D gene: -
V gene: TRBV30
clone size: -
J gene: TRBJ2-7
CDR3 DNA: TGTGCCTGGAGCACAGGGACACTATACGAGCAGTACTTC
CDR3 protein: CAWSTGTLYEQYF

D gene: TRBD1
V gene: TRBV5-4
clone size: -
J gene: TRBJ2-2
CDR3 DNA: TGTGCCAGCAGCGGGGGACAGGTGAACACCGGGGAGCTGTTTTTT
CDR3 protein: CASSGGQVNTGELFF

D gene: TRBD1
V gene: TRBV15
clone size: -
J gene: TRBJ1-2
CDR3 DNA: TGTGCCACCAGCACAGGACAGGGACAAAACTATGGCTACACCTTC
CDR3 protein: CATSTGQGQNYGYTF

D gene: TRBD1
V gene: TRBV2
clone size: -
J gene: TRBJ1-5
CDR3 DNA: TGTGCCAGCAGTGAATGGTCAGGGGGTGACGGGAGCAATCAGCCCCAGCATTTT
CDR3 protein: CASSEWSGGDGSNQPQHF

D gene: -
V gene: TRBV28
clone size: -
J gene: TRBJ2-2
CDR3 DNA: TGTGCCAGCAGTTTAGACATCTGGACGAACACCGGGGAGCTGTTTTTT
CDR3 protein: CASSLDIWTNTGELFF

D gene: -
V gene: TRBV5-6
clone size: -
J gene: TRBJ2-7
CDR3 DNA: TGTGCCAGCAGCCGATTAGCGGAGACCTACGAGCAGTACTTC
CDR3 protein: CASSRLAETYEQYF

D gene: -
V gene: TRBV6-5
clone size: -
J gene: TRBJ1-1
CDR3 DNA: TGTGCCAGCAGTTACTCTTCAGGGTGGACTGAAGCTTTCTTT
CDR3 protein: CASSYSSGWTEAFF

D gene: TRBD1
V gene: TRBV5-1
clone size: -
J gene: TRBJ2-1
CDR3 DNA: TGCGCCAGCAGCTTGGCGGGACAGGGGTGGAATGAGCAGTTCTTC
CDR3 protein: CASSLAGQGWNEQFF

D gene: -
V gene: TRBV25-1
clone size: -
J gene: TRBJ2-7
CDR3 DNA: TGTGCCAGCAGTGTGGCGGGTTCCTCCTACGAGCAGTACTTC
CDR3 protein: CASSVAGSSYEQYF

D gene: -
V gene: TRBV30
clone size: -
J gene: TRBJ2-3
CDR3 DNA: TGTGCTTTAGGGACATTCACAGATACGCAGTATTTT
CDR3 protein: CALGTFTDTQYF

D gene: TRBD2
V gene: TRBV30
clone size: -
J gene: TRBJ2-3
CDR3 DNA: TGTGCCTGCCAAACTAGCGGGAGGAATACGCAGTATTTT
CDR3 protein: CACQTSGRNTQYF

D gene: -
V gene: TRBV5-1
clone size: -
J gene: TRBJ2-5
CDR3 DNA: TGCGCCAGCAGCTTGGAGGGCAGGGTGGGAGAGACCCAGTACTTC
CDR3 protein: CASSLEGRVGETQYF

D gene: -
V gene: TRBV6-1
clone size: -
J gene: TRBJ2-1
CDR3 DNA: TGTGCCAGCAGCCCGCTGACAGGCAATGAGCAGTTCTTC
CDR3 protein: CASSPLTGNEQFF

D gene: TRBD1
V gene: TRBV28
clone size: -
J gene: TRBJ1-5
CDR3 DNA: TGTGCCAGCAGTCCCTGGACAGGGGGAAGTGGCAATCAGCCCCAGCATTTT
CDR3 protein: CASSPWTGGSGNQPQHF